Listed here are 7 T cell receptor beta chains from one sample, sequenced in a study of blood T cells in healthy people across ages. A second PCR of about 7 to 11 cycles used a sample-barcoded 5' primer and a J-beta primer mix. TCRdb reprocessed the 5' RACE reads with MiXCR, giving one entry per CDR3 protein. The sample lists about 970,000 distinct CDR3 sequences; 45% to 60% were seen once. The sample was blood. These receptors all come from a woman in her fifties or sixties in good health.

About this clonotype: One end of the junction does not line up with germline, which may come from a read error. The chain combines TRBV12-3 or TRBV12-4 with TRBJ2-3; 7 nucleotides align to TRBD1. The CDR3 spans 15 residues. The CDR3 bases are TGTGCCAGCAGGCCAAACAGAGGGCGGACAGGTACGCAGTATTTT. This sequence encodes CASRPNRGRTGTQYF.

This chain uses TRBV6-6 with TRBJ1-2, with TRBD1 matching over 9 bases. Losses at the gene ends were 5 bases for V and 5 bases for J; bases not matched to a gene: 9. The length of the CDR3 is 15 residues. In germline, CDR1 is MNHNY, CDR2 SVGAGI (reference sequence). CDR3 in amino acids: CASSGSQGAPYGYTF. DNA of the CDR3: TGTGCCAGCAGTGGATCACAGGGGGCGCCGTATGGCTACACCTTC.

The chain uses TRBV2 and TRBJ1-4; D gene unclear. CDR3 length equals 13 residues. Trimming took off 7 bases at V and 8 bases at J, with 14 bases between the two ends. Germline CDR1 and CDR2: SNHLY and FYNNEI. This chain's CDR3 is CASNDDVVEKLFF. CDR3 sequence (DNA): TGTGCCAGCAATGACGACGTGGTAGAAAAACTGTTTTTT.

The chain employs TRBV7-2 and TRBJ1-2; D remains ambiguous. V was shortened by 4 bases and J by 12 bases, with 15 bases between the two germline ends. The CDR3 is made up of 12 amino acids. Germline CDR1 SGHTA, CDR2 FQGNSA. The CDR3 protein is CASSSDWLADTF. The DNA of the CDR3 is TGTGCCAGCAGCTCGGATTGGTTAGCTGACACCTTC. The whole variable domain, remainder taken from reference TRBV7-2 and TRBJ1-2, is GAGVSQSPSNKVTEKGKDVELRCDPISGHTALYWYRQSLGQGLEFLIYFQGNSAPDKSGLPSDRFSAERTGGSVSTLTIQRTQQEDSAVYLCASSSDWLADTFGSGTRLTVV.

The V and J genes are TRBV7-2 and TRBJ2-1; 12 bases agree with TRBD2. The CDR3 extends over 13 amino acids. CDR1 is SGHTA, CDR2 FQGNSA, per germline. V lost 5 bases, J lost 9 bases, and 2 bases stayed unmatched. The CDR3 spells CASSPSGRAEQFF. CDR3 DNA: TGTGCCAGCAGCCCTAGCGGGAGGGCTGAGCAGTTCTTC.

The rearrangement uses TRBV6-6 and TRBJ1-4; D unresolved. Per the germline V gene, CDR1 is MNHNY and CDR2 is SVGAGI (reference sequence). The CDR3 contains 13 residues. V gave up 6 bases and J gave up 5 bases, with 10 bases separating them. The CDR3 spells CASSRARNEKLFF. In DNA form, the CDR3 reads TGTGCCAGCAGCCGGGCCCGAAATGAAAAACTGTTTTTT.

This chain uses TRBV7-7 with TRBJ2-5; D unresolved. The V end lost 5 bases, the J end lost 5 bases, and 12 bases lay between the germline ends. Germline V gene lookup returns CDR1 SSHAT and CDR2 FNYEAQ (reference sequence). The CDR3 length is 13 residues. CDR3 nucleotides: TGTGCCAGCAGCCCCTCGCCGGCTGAGACCCAGTACTTC. Translation: CASSPSPAETQYF. Full variable domain (rest looked up from reference TRBV7-7 and TRBJ2-5): GAGVSQSPRYKVTKRGQDVTLRCDPISSHATLYWYQQALGQGPEFLTYFNYEAQPDKSGLPSDRFSAERPEGSISTLTIQRTEQRDSAMYRCASSPSPAETQYFGPGTRLLVL.